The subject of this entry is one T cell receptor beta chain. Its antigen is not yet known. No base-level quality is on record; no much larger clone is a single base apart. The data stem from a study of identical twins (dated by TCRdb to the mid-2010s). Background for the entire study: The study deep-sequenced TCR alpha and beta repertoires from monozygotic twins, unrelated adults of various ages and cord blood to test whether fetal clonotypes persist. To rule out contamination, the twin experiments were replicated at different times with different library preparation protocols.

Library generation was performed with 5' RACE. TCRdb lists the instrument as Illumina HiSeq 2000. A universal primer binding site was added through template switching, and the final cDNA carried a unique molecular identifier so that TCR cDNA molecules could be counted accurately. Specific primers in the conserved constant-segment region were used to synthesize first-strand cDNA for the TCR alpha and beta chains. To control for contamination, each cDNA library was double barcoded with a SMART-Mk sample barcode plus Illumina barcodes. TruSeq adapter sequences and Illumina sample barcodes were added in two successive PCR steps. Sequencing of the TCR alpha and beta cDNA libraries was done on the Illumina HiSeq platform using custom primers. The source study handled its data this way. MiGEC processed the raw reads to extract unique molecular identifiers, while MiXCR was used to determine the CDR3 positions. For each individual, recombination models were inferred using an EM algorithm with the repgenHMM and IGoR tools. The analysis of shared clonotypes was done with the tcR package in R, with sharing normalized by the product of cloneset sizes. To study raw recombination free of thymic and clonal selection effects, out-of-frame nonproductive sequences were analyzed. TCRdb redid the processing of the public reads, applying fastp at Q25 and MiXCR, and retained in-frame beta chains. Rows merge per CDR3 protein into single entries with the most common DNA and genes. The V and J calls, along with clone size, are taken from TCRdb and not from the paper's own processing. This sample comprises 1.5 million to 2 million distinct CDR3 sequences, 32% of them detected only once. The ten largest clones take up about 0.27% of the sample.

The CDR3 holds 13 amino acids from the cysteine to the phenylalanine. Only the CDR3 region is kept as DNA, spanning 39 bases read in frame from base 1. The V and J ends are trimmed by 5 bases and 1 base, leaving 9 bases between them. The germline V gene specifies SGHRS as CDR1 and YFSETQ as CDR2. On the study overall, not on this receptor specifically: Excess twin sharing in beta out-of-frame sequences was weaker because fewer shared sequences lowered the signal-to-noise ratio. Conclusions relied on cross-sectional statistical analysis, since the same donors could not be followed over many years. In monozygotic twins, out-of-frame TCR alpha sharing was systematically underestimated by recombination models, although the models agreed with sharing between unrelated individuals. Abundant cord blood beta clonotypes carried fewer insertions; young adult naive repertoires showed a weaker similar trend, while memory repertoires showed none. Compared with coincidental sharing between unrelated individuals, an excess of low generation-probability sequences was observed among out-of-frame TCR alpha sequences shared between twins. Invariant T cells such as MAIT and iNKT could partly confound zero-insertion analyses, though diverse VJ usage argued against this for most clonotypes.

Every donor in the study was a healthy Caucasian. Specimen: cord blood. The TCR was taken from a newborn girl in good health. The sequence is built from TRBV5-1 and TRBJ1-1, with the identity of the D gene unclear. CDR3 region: CASSWSRNTEAFF. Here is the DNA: TGCGCCAGCAGTTGGAGTCGGAACACTGAAGCTTTCTTT. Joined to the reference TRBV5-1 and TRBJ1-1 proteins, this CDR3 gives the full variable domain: KAGVTQTPRYLIKTRGQQVTLSCSPISGHRSVSWYQQTPGQGLQFLFEYFSETQRNKGNFPGRFSGRQFSNSRSEMNVSTLELGDSALYLCASSWSRNTEAFFGQGTRLTVV.